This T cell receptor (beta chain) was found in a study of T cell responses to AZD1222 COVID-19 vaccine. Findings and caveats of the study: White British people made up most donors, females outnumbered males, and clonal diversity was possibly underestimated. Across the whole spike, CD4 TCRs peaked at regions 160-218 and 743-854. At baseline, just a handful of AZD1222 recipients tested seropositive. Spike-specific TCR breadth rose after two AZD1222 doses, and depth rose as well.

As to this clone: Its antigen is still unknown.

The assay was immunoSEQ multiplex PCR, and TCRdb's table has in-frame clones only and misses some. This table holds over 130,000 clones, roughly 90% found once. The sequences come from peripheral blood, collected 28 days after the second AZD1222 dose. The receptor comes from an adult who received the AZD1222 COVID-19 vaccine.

CDR3 coding DNA: TGTGCCAGCAGCCCCGGCCCGTGGGGAGCAGCTAACTATGGCTACACCTTC. The encoded protein is CASSPGPWGAANYGYTF. J is TRBJ1-2 and V is TRBV6-2 or TRBV6-3, with D hard to call. Between the trimmed V and J ends, which lost 6 bases and 0 bases, there was a span of 20 bases. This CDR3 has 17 amino acids. The germline V gene has CDR1 MNHEY and CDR2 SVGEGT.